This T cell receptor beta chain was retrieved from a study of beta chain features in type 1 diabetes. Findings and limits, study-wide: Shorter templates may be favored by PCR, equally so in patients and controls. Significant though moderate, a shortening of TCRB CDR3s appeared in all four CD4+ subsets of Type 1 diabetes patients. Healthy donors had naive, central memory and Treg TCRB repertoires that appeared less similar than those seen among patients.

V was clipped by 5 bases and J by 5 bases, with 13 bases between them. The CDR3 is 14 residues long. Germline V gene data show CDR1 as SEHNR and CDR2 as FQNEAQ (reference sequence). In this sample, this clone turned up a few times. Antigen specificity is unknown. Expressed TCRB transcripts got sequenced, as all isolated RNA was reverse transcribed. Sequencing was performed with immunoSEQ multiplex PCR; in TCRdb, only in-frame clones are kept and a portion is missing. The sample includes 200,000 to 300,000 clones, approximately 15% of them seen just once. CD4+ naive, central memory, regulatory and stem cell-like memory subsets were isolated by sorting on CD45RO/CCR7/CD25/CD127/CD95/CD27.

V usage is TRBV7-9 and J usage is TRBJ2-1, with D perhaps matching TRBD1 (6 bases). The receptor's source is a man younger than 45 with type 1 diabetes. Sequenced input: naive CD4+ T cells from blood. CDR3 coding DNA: TGTGCCAGCAGCCGCCAGGGGCAGGACAATGAGCAGTTCTTC. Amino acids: CASSRQGQDNEQFF.